A single TCR beta chain is shown here with its context. The record originates from a study of blood T cell repertoires in COVID-19. Study-level background: PBMCs, B-cell-depleted T cells, or T cells were the source of the cDNA or gDNA that made up the material.

CDR1 is SQVTM and CDR2 is ANQGSEA in the germline V gene. Trimming took 6 bases from V and 4 from J; bases not matched to a gene: 14. This CDR3 spans 16 amino acids. Methods used by the authors: Reference gene primer amplification in the assay estimated nucleated cell counts. Assay used: immunoSEQ multiplex PCR; TCRdb lists only in-frame clones, some missing. V and J calls and clone size are given by that table; D and trimming were obtained from the DNA. This table has roughly 240,000 clones, less than 90% appearing once. The specimen sequenced was peripheral blood. This chain links TRBV29-1 with TRBJ1-2, with 10 bases matching TRBD1. This TCR derives from a man aged 55 to 70 who had recovered from COVID-19. The CDR3 DNA follows: TGCAGCGTGCCTAGGGACAGGGGACGAGGGAGCTATGGCTACACCTTC. Its translation is CSVPRDRGRGSYGYTF.